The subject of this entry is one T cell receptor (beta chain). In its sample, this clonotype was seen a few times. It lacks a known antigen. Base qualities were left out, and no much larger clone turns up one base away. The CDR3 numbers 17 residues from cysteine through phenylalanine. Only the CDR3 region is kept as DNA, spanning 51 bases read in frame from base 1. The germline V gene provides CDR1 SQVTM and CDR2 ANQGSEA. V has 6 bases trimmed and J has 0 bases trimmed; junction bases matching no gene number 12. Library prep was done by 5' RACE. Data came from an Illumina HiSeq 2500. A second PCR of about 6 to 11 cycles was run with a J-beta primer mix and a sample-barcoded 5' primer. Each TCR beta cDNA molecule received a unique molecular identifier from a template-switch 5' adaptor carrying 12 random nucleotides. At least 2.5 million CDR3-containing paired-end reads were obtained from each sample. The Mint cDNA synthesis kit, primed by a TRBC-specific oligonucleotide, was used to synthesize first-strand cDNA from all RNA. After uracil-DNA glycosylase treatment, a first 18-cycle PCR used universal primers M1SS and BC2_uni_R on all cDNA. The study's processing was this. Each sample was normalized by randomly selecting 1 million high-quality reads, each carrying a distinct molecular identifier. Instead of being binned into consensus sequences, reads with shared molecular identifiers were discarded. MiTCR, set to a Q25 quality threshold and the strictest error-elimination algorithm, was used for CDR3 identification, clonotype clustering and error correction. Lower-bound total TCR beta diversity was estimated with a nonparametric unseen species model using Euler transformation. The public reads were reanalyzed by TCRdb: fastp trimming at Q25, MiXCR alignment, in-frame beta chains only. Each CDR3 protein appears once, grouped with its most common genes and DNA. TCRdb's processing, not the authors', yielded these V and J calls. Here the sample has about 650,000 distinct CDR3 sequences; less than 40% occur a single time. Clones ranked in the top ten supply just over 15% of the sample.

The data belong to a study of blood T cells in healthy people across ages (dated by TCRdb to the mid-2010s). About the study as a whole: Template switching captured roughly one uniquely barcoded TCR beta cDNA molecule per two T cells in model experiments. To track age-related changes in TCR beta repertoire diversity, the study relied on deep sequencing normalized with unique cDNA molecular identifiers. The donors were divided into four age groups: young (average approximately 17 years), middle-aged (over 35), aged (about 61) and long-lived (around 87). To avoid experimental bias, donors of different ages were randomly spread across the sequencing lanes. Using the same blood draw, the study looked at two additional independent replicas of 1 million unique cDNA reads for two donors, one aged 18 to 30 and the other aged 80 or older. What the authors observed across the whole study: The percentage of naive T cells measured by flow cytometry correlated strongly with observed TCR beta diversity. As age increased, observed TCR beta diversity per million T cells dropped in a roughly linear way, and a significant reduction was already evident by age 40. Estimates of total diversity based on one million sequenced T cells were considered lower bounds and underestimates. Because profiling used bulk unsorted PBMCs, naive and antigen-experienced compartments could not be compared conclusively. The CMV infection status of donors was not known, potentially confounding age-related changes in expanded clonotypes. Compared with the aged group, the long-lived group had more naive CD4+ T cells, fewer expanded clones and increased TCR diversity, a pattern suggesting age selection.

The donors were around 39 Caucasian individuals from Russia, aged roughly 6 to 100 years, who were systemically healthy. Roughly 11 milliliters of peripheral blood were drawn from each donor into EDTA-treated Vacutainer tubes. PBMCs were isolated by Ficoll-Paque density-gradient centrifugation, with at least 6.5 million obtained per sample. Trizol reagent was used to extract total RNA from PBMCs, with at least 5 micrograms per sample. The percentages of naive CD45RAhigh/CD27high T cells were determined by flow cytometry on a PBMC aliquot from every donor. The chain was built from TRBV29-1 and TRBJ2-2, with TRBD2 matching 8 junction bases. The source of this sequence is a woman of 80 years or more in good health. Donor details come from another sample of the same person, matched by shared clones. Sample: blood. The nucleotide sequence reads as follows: TGCAGCGTGCGGGGGGCTGGGGGGCCGGCGAACACCGGGGAGCTGTTTTTT. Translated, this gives CSVRGAGGPANTGELFF.